This TCR beta chain emerged from a study of T cell repertoires in cytomegalovirus infection. Study overall: Carrying CMV and the relevant HLA type showed in public TCR beta signatures.

TCRdb re-analysed the reads in MiXCR, keeping a single row per CDR3 protein. The sample contains some 350,000 distinct CDR3 sequences, around a third of which appear only once. The study, taken as a whole, reports: Dominant in the ex vivo response were TCR beta clonotypes restricted by HLA-C and specific for CMV.

Trimming pared 3 bases from V and 7 bases from J, leaving 12 bases between. Germline V CDR1 and CDR2: SGHTA, FQGNSA. The CDR3 runs 14 residues. The sample holds a few counts of this clonotype. Its antigen is undetermined. The genes are TRBV7-2 and TRBJ2-2; no reliable D call. This TCR was recovered from a human donor in good health (CMV status not recorded). Some clones in this sample may be carry-over from other donors' samples. This sample comprised cultured PBMCs, obtained from culture after CMV antigen stimulation. CDR3 in amino acids: CASSLTGWGGELFF. CDR3 DNA sequence: TGTGCCAGCAGCTTGACGGGTTGGGGCGGGGAGCTGTTTTTT.